This entry describes one T cell receptor beta chain. Antigen unknown. This entry comes from a study of CD8 T cells in Susac syndrome. Findings and limits, study-wide: The number of individuals included in the study's TCR sequencing and HLA analysis was acknowledged as relatively small.

Sequencing of TCR beta drew on CD8+ and CD4+ T cells from blood. Random hexamers served to reverse transcribe roughly 0.5 to 1 ug RNA. Across 54 Vbeta and 13 Jbeta, TCR beta CDR3 was amplified with immunoSEQ multiplex PCR. TCRdb reprocessed the immunoSEQ multiplex PCR reads via MiXCR and lists one record per CDR3 protein. The data show 300,000 to 350,000 distinct CDR3 sequences, approximately 90% seen once. The receptor was derived from a human donor with multiple sclerosis. The sequencing input was CD4+ T cells from PBMCs.

The DNA of the CDR3 is TGCAGTGCTAGGCCCCCCAGACTAGCGGGGGGGCCAGATACGCAGTATTTT. It yields the protein CSARPPRLAGGPDTQYF. The rearrangement uses TRBV20-1 and TRBJ2-3; 14 bases are shared with TRBD2. Looked up from germline, CDR1 is DFQATT and CDR2 is SNEGSKA (reference sequence). Germline trimming cut 3 bases from V and 4 bases from J; bases unmatched to any gene: 9. The CDR3 totals 17 residues.